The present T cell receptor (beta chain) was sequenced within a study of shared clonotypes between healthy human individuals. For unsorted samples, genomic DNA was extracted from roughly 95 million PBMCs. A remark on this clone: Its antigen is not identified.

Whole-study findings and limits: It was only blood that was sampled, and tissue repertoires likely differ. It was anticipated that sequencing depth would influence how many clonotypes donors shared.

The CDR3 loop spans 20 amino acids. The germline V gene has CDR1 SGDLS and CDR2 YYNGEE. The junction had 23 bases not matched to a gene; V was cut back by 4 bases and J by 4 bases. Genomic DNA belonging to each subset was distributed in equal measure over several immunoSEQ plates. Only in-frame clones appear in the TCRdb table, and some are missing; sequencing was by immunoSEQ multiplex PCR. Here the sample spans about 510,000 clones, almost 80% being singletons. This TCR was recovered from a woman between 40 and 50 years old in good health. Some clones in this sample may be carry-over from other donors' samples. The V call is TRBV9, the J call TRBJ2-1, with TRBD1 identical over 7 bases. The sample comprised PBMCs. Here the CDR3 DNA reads TGTGCCAGCAGCCTACGACAGGGCCGAGGACGCGTCGGATCTTACAATGAGCAGTTCTTC. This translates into CASSLRQGRGRVGSYNEQFF. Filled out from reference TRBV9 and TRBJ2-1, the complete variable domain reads DSGVTQTPKHLITATGQRVTLRCSPRSGDLSVYWYQQSLDQGLQFLIQYYNGEERAKGNILERFSAQQFPDLHSELNLSSLELGDSALYFCASSLRQGRGRVGSYNEQFFGPGTRLTVL.